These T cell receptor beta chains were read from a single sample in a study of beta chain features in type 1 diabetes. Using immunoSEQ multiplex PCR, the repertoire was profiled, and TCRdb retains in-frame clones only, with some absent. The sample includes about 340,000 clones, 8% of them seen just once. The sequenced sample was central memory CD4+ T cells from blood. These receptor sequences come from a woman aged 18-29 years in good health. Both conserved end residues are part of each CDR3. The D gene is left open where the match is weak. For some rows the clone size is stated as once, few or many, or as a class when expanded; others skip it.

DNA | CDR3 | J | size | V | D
TGCGCCAGCAGCCTAACGAGCGGGTACTCCTACAATGAGCAGTTCTTC | CASSLTSGYSYNEQFF | TRBJ2-1 | few | TRBV5-1 | NA
TGTGCCAGCAGCCAAGAGCGGGAGATCCATGAGCAGTTCTTC | CASSQEREIHEQFF | TRBJ2-1 | few | TRBV4-2 | TRBD2
TGTGCCAGCTCACCGGGTTTGTATGGCTACACCTTC | CASSPGLYGYTF | TRBJ1-2 | few | TRBV18 | NA
TGTGCCAGCAGTCCCCCACTAGCGGGACGTTACGAGCAGTACTTC | CASSPPLAGRYEQYF | TRBJ2-7 | NA | TRBV27 | TRBD2
TGTGCCAGCAGCTTTAGCGGGACTCCCGGGGAGCTGTTTTTT | CASSFSGTPGELFF | TRBJ2-2 | few | TRBV7-2 | TRBD2
TGTGCCAGCACCTCCCCGGGCATGGGGGCTTCCAATGAGCAGTTCTTC | CASTSPGMGASNEQFF | TRBJ2-1 | many | TRBV28 | NA
TGTGCCAGCAGTCCGTACCAAACAGGGAGGTACGAGCAGTACTTC | CASSPYQTGRYEQYF | TRBJ2-7 | NA | TRBV6-1 | NA
TGTGCCAGCAGTTTTAACGGTCAGCCCCAGCATTTT | CASSFNGQPQHF | TRBJ1-5 | few | TRBV27 | NA
TGTGCCAGCAGCCCAGGTGGGCCTGGGGAAAAACTGTTTTTT | CASSPGGPGEKLFF | TRBJ1-4 | few | TRBV9 | NA
TGTGCCAGCAGACAGGGTGGCTATGGCTACACCTTC | CASRQGGYGYTF | TRBJ1-2 | NA | TRBV2 | NA
TGTGCCAGTAGTGCTAGGACAGCAAGCTCCTACGAGCAGTACTTC | CASSARTASSYEQYF | TRBJ2-7 | NA | TRBV19 | NA
TGTGCCAGCAGCTTTACAGGGAACACTGAAGCTTTCTTT | CASSFTGNTEAFF | TRBJ1-1 | many | TRBV7-9 | NA
TGTGCCAGCGGTTCTGGGCTCCACAGAGCGCAGTATTTT | CASGSGLHRAQYF | TRBJ2-3 | NA | TRBV28 | NA
TGTGCCAGCAGCTTGCCGCAGGGTGCGTACAATGAGCAGTTCTTC | CASSLPQGAYNEQFF | TRBJ2-1 | many | TRBV5-6 | NA
TGTGCCAGCAGTTCTCAGGAAAAAATGGAAAAACTGTTTTTT | CASSSQEKMEKLFF | TRBJ1-4 | few | TRBV27 | NA
TGTGCCAGCAGCGCGGGCGCGGGAGAGACCCAGTACTTC | CASSAGAGETQYF | TRBJ2-5 | NA | TRBV11-2 | NA
TGCAGTGCTTTAAGAGATACCCAGTACTTC | CSALRDTQYF | TRBJ2-5 | few | TRBV20-1 | NA
TGTGCCAGCAGCTACGCTCCGGGACAGCACCTACCCTCCTACGAGCAGTACTTC | CASSYAPGQHLPSYEQYF | TRBJ2-7 | few | TRBV5-6 | TRBD1
TGTGCCAGCAGCTTAAGTAGCGAAATCTACAATGAGCAGTTCTTC | CASSLSSEIYNEQFF | TRBJ2-1 | NA | TRBV7-2 | NA
TGTGCCAGCAGCTTATACCAAGAGACCCAGTACTTC | CASSLYQETQYF | TRBJ2-5 | NA | TRBV7-9 | NA
TGTGCCAGCTCACCGCGACGACTAGCGGGAGAGGTGGATTCCTACAATGAGCAGTTCTTC | CASSPRRLAGEVDSYNEQFF | TRBJ2-1 | few | TRBV18 | TRBD2
TGTGCCATCAGTGCCCAAGAGACCCAGTACTTC | CAISAQETQYF | TRBJ2-5 | NA | TRBV10-3 | NA
TGCGCCAGCAGCTTGGCGGGGACTAGCTACGAGCAGTACTTC | CASSLAGTSYEQYF | TRBJ2-7 | NA | TRBV5-1 | TRBD2
TGCGCCAGCAGCTTGGTTGCGGGAGGGCCCTCAGATACGCAGTATTTT | CASSLVAGGPSDTQYF | TRBJ2-3 | NA | TRBV5-1 | TRBD2
TGTGCCAGCAGCTTTAGCCAAGAGACCCAGTACTTC | CASSFSQETQYF | TRBJ2-5 | many | TRBV5-5 | NA
TGTGCCAGCAGCCCCGGGACTAGCGGGATTCGCGCAGATACGCAGTATTTT | CASSPGTSGIRADTQYF | TRBJ2-3 | NA | TRBV5-4 | TRBD2
TGTGCCAGCAGTTCCGGACAGGGTTACTACGAGCAGTACTTC | CASSSGQGYYEQYF | TRBJ2-7 | many | TRBV28 | TRBD1
TGTGCCAGCAGCTCTATGACAGGGGTTCATGAAAAACTGTTTTTT | CASSSMTGVHEKLFF | TRBJ1-4 | NA | TRBV28 | TRBD1
TGTGCCAGCAGCCAAAAAAGACTAGCTGAGACCCAGTACTTC | CASSQKRLAETQYF | TRBJ2-5 | many | TRBV4-2 | TRBD2